Below are 25 T cell receptor beta chains sequenced from a single sample in a study of Graves' ophthalmopathy and Graves' hyperthyroidism (dated 2018 in TCRdb). The sequencing machine was an Illumina HiSeq 2000. TCR beta CDR3 regions were amplified from RNA transcripts for repertoire sequencing. The first round of RT-PCR was done with HTBI primers and the Qiagen OneStep RT-PCR kit, and was followed by a second round of multiplex PCR, then size selection and purification. The public reads were reprocessed in TCRdb via fastp at Q25 and MiXCR, keeping in-frame beta chains. Every CDR3 protein is listed once, alongside the most common genes and DNA of its rows. This sample gives about 740,000 distinct CDR3 sequences in total; roughly 40% of them show up just once. Jointly, the top ten make up approximately 46% of the sample. Sequenced material: peripheral blood. These receptors came from an adult man with Graves' ophthalmopathy.

This clonotype was recorded once. Relative to the germline gene, one junction end is altered; a read error may explain this. The chain couples TRBV7-9 to TRBJ2-2, with D tentatively TRBD2 (6 bases). The CDR3 spans 13 residues. The germline CDR1 and CDR2 sequences are SEHNR and FQNEAQ (reference sequence). CDR3 protein: CASSRLNTGGLFF. The CDR3 DNA follows: TGTGCCAGCAGCCGACTGAACACCGGGGGGCTGTTTTTT. Full variable domain (outside the CDR3, taken from reference TRBV7-9 and TRBJ2-2): DTGVSQNPRHKITKRGQNVTFRCDPISEHNRLYWYRQTLGQGPEFLTYFQNEAQLEKSRLLSDRFSAERPKGSFSTLEIQRTEQGDSAMYLCASSRLNTGGLFFGEGSRLTVL.

The chain couples TRBV2 to TRBJ2-5; 8 nucleotides line up with TRBD2. CDR1 is SNHLY and CDR2 is FYNNEI in the germline V gene. With V trimmed by 5 bases and J by 6 bases, 11 bases remained unmatched. The length of the CDR3 is 15 residues. The CDR3 nucleotides read TGTGCCAGCAGTACGTTCAGCGGGGGCGGGAAGACCCAGTACTTC. The encoded protein is CASSTFSGGGKTQYF.

Notes on this clonotype: Likely a read error: the CDR3 ends without its conserved phenylalanine or tryptophan. The gene calls are TRBV2 and TRBJ1-2, with TRBD1 matching over 8 bases. With V trimmed by 5 bases and J by 5 bases, 4 bases remained unmatched. CDR1 SNHLY and CDR2 FYNNEI come from the germline V gene. The CDR3 contains 13 residues. CDR3 region: CASSSDRGYGYTS. As DNA, the CDR3 is TGTGCCAGCAGTTCAGACAGGGGATATGGCTACACCTCC.

CDR3 sequence (DNA): TGTGCCAGCGGGGAAGGGGAAGAGACCCAGTACTTC. Its translation: CASGEGEETQYF. The V and J genes are TRBV6-6 and TRBJ2-5; TRBD1 is a possible D gene (5 bases). The CDR3 runs 12 residues. From germline, CDR1 is MNHNY and CDR2 SVGAGI (reference sequence). Trimming removed 8 bases from V and 3 bases from J, with 10 bases in between.

This clonotype was seen many times. This chain uses TRBV20-1 with TRBJ1-1; D not resolved. Germline V gene lookup returns CDR1 DFQATT and CDR2 SNEGSKA (reference sequence). This CDR3 spans 13 amino acids. The CDR3 DNA follows: TGCTCTGGCAGGTTGGGTATGAACACTGAAGCTTTCTTT. Its translation: CSGRLGMNTEAFF.

The rearrangement uses TRBV7-2 and TRBJ2-7; TRBD2 is a possible D gene (5 bases). V gave up 1 base and J gave up 8 bases, with 21 bases separating them. This CDR3 has 16 residues. In germline, CDR1 is SGHTA, CDR2 FQGNSA. CDR3 residues: CASSLGGSFGQPQQYF. DNA for the CDR3: TGTGCCAGCAGCTTAGGAGGGTCTTTTGGTCAGCCCCAGCAGTACTTC. The complete variable domain, with remaining parts taken from reference TRBV7-2 and TRBJ2-7, reads GAGVSQSPSNKVTEKGKDVELRCDPISGHTALYWYRQSLGQGLEFLIYFQGNSAPDKSGLPSDRFSAERTGGSVSTLTIQRTQQEDSAVYLCASSLGGSFGQPQQYFGPGTRLTVT.

The CDR3 nucleotides are TGTGCCAGCAGCCTTCGACGGGTAGGGGCTGAAGCTTTCTTT. Translated, it gives CASSLRRVGAEAFF. V usage is TRBV7-2 and J usage is TRBJ1-1; tentatively, D is TRBD1 (5 bases). The length of the CDR3 is 14 residues. Per germline, CDR1 SGHTA and CDR2 FQGNSA. The V end lost 5 bases, the J end lost 6 bases, and 16 bases lay between the germline ends.

This clonotype was observed many times. The gene calls are TRBV14 and TRBJ1-3; D unclear. V lost 0 bases and J lost 1, with 7 bases in between. Per germline, CDR1 SGHDN and CDR2 FVKESK. This CDR3 spans 15 amino acids. As DNA, the CDR3 is TGTGCCAGCAGCCAAGAGGAAGGATCTGGAAACACCATATATTTT. Protein product: CASSQEEGSGNTIYF.

This clonotype was observed at least ten times. V and J are TRBV7-9 and TRBJ2-5; 7 nucleotides align to TRBD1. This CDR3 contains 17 residues. Germline V gene data show CDR1 as SEHNR and CDR2 as FQNEAQ (reference sequence). V lost 1 base and J lost 4; bases outside the gene matches: 12. Here the CDR3 DNA reads TGTGCCAGCAGCTTAGGTGGGGACAGACACCTGAGAGAGACCCAGTACTTC. Protein: CASSLGGDRHLRETQYF.

This chain links TRBV2 with TRBJ2-7; TRBD2 matches at 7 bases. Trimming cost V 7 bases and J 0 bases; bases outside gene matches: 6. The CDR3 totals 14 residues. From germline, CDR1 is SNHLY and CDR2 FYNNEI. The CDR3 nucleotides are TGTGCCAGCAAGGACGGGGGGACCTCCTACGAGCAGTACTTC. Translation: CASKDGGTSYEQYF.

This clonotype was observed at least ten times. The chain uses TRBV7-2 and TRBJ1-5, with D tentatively TRBD1 (6 bases). Per germline, CDR1 SGHTA and CDR2 FQGNSA. V lost 5 bases and J lost 6, with 17 bases in between. The CDR3 consists of 15 residues. CDR3 sequence (DNA): TGTGCCAGCAGCCGACAACCCCAGGGGTTTCAGCCCCAGCATTTT. Protein product: CASSRQPQGFQPQHF.

V usage is TRBV9 and J usage is TRBJ2-2; 7 positions agree with TRBD2. Germline CDR1 is SGDLS and CDR2 is YYNGEE. CDR3 size: 16 residues. V lost 4 bases to trimming and J lost 0 bases; unmatched junction nucleotides: 6. This CDR3 reads CASSLLAAANTGELFF. The CDR3 nucleotides are TGTGCCAGCAGCCTTCTAGCGGCCGCGAACACCGGGGAGCTGTTTTTT.

Note on this clonotype: One junction end disagrees with the germline gene, perhaps due to a read error. The chain carries TRBV11-2 and TRBJ2-3; D ambiguous. Germline assignment: CDR1 SGHAT and CDR2 FQNNGV. This CDR3 comprises 13 residues. The CDR3 DNA sequence: TGTGCCAGCAGCTTACCCCCCACATATACGCAGTATTTT. Translated: CASSLPPTYTQYF. The full variable domain, rest sourced from reference TRBV11-2 and TRBJ2-3, is EAGVAQSPRYKIIEKRQSVAFWCNPISGHATLYWYQQILGQGPKLLIQFQNNGVVDDSQLPKDRFSAERLKGVDSTLKIQPAKLEDSAVYLCASSLPPTYTQYFGPGTRLTVL.

This clonotype appeared a few times. The CDR3 DNA is TGTGCCAGCAGCCAAGGGGAGCTGTTTTTT. This codes for CASSQGELFF. V is TRBV7-9 and J is TRBJ2-2; no clear D. There are 10 residues in the CDR3. Germline V CDR1 and CDR2: SEHNR, FQNEAQ (reference sequence). The V end was cut by 5 bases, the J end by 8 bases, with 3 bases between.

The chain combines TRBV2 with TRBJ2-7; D is ambiguous. V gave up 6 bases and J gave up 2 bases, with 14 bases separating them. Per the germline V gene, CDR1 is SNHLY and CDR2 is FYNNEI. The CDR3 length is 14 residues. In nucleotides, the CDR3 is TGTGCCAGCAGCTTCTCAGGTGAAACCTACGAGCAGTACTTC. Its protein is CASSFSGETYEQYF. The complete variable domain, with remaining parts taken from reference TRBV2 and TRBJ2-7, reads EPEVTQTPSHQVTQMGQEVILRCVPISNHLYFYWYRQILGQKVEFLVSFYNNEISEKSEIFDDQFSVERPDGSNFTLKIRSTKLEDSAMYFCASSFSGETYEQYFGPGTRLTVT.

This clonotype was picked up many times. V gene TRBV7-9 combines with J gene TRBJ2-5, with a possible D match to TRBD2 (5 bases). This CDR3 has 11 amino acids. Germline loops: CDR1 SEHNR, CDR2 FQNEAQ (reference sequence). Trimming left V 5 bases short and J 5 bases short, with 6 bases between. CDR3 amino acids: CASSRGETQYF. CDR3 sequence (DNA): TGTGCCAGCAGCCGAGGGGAGACCCAGTACTTC.

The V and J genes are TRBV7-9 and TRBJ2-7; perhaps TRBD1 as D (5 bases). CDR1 SEHNR and CDR2 FQNEAQ come from the germline V gene (reference sequence). The V gene lost 5 bases and the J gene lost 5 bases, with 19 bases spanning the gap. The CDR3 spans 15 residues. The CDR3 DNA follows: TGTGCCAGCAGCAGAGGAGTGGTCAGGGAAGACGAGCAGTACTTC. This sequence encodes CASSRGVVREDEQYF.

This clonotype was found a few times. The gene calls are TRBV20-1 and TRBJ1-2; 8 bases align to TRBD1. V lost 6 bases, J lost 4 bases, and 10 bases stayed unmatched. Germline V gene data show CDR1 as DFQATT and CDR2 as SNEGSKA (reference sequence). The CDR3 runs to 14 residues. The CDR3 region is CSASKDREGYGYTF. The CDR3 DNA reads as TGCAGTGCGAGTAAGGACAGGGAAGGCTATGGCTACACCTTC.

The chain joins TRBV2 to TRBJ2-2; 14 bases are a match to TRBD2. After removal of 6 bases from V and 7 bases from J, the junction contained 4 bases not matched to a gene. CDR3 size: 15 residues. Germline-derived CDR1 and CDR2 are SNHLY and FYNNEI. CDR3 in amino acids: CASRGTSGSYGELFF. As DNA, the CDR3 is TGTGCCAGCAGGGGGACTAGCGGGAGTTACGGGGAGCTGTTTTTT.

This clonotype has more than one count but fewer than ten. The chain joins TRBV19 to TRBJ1-1; 8 bases map to TRBD1. V shed 1 base, J shed 9 bases, and the junction held 10 bases outside the gene matches. The germline CDR1 and CDR2 sequences are LNHDA and SQIVND (reference sequence). This CDR3 is built from 15 residues. Written as DNA, the CDR3 is TGTGCCAGTAGTATAGTTCGTCGAGACAGGGGAAAAGCTTTCTTT. Translated: CASSIVRRDRGKAFF.

Only a few counts were recorded for this clonotype. This sequence joins TRBV5-6 and TRBJ1-4; D is unresolved. Deletions cut 2 bases from V and 0 bases from J, with 11 bases between. CDR1 SGHDT and CDR2 YYEEEE come from the germline V gene. CDR3 size: 16 residues. CDR3 coding DNA: TGTGCCAGCAGCTTTCTCGGGAGATCAACTAATGAAAAACTGTTTTTT. Amino acids: CASSFLGRSTNEKLFF.

This clonotype was found a few times. V gene TRBV12-3 or TRBV12-4 combines with J gene TRBJ2-5, with TRBD2 identical over 7 bases. The ends lost 5 bases at V and 5 bases at J; junction bases unmatched: 11. The CDR3 loop spans 15 amino acids. CDR3 loop: CASSAPGLVQETQYF. The DNA for the CDR3 is TGTGCCAGCAGTGCCCCCGGACTAGTACAGGAGACCCAGTACTTC.

This chain connects TRBV10-3 to TRBJ1-3, with TRBD1 as a possible D gene (5 bases). This CDR3 comprises 14 residues. Germline V gives CDR1 ENHRY, CDR2 SYGVKD. Between the trimmed V and J ends, which lost 5 bases and 2 bases, there was a span of 10 bases. The CDR3 region is CAISPGTTGNTIYF. CDR3 sequence (DNA): TGTGCCATCAGTCCCGGGACCACTGGAAACACCATATATTTT.

This clonotype was counted ten times or more. The rearrangement joins TRBV25-1 to TRBJ2-7; D is undetermined. The CDR3 has 12 amino acids. V lost 5 bases to trimming and J lost 2 bases, with 7 bases between them. Germline CDR1 is MGHDK and CDR2 is SYGVNS. CDR3 sequence (DNA): TGTGCCAGCAGTAGGCTTACCTACGAGCAGTACTTC. This encodes CASSRLTYEQYF.

The chain joins TRBV7-9 to TRBJ2-2; D may be TRBD1 (6 bases). V was shortened by 6 bases and J by 7 bases, with 15 bases between the two germline ends. Looked up from germline, CDR1 is SEHNR and CDR2 is FQNEAQ (reference sequence). This CDR3 has 14 amino acids. CDR3 residues: CASRLNREIGELFF. CDR3 coding DNA: TGTGCCAGCAGGCTCAACAGGGAAATCGGGGAGCTGTTTTTT.